This paragraph reports one T cell receptor beta chain. Its antigen is still unknown. The V end was cut by 3 bases, the J end by 3 bases, with 16 bases between. The length of the CDR3 is 16 residues. The germline gives CDR1 SGHRS, CDR2 YFSETQ. The sample is drawn from a study of cytomegalovirus exposure and HLA in healthy donors. Findings of the study overall: Researchers reported that a few CMV-associated chains were confirmed in vitro as CMV antigen-specific.

Sequencing was performed with immunoSEQ multiplex PCR; in TCRdb, only in-frame clones are kept and a portion is missing. The sample holds a few hundred thousand clones; about 90% are singletons and the top ten take around 11%. Sequencing was done on a sample of PBMCs. The TCR sequence derives from a young man in good health and CMV-seropositive. The V and J genes are TRBV5-1 and TRBJ2-1; the D gene is possibly TRBD2 (5 bases). The CDR3 protein is CASSSLVGAVYNEQFF. CDR3 DNA sequence: TGCGCCAGCAGCTCCTTGGTGGGAGCGGTCTACAATGAGCAGTTCTTC.